Following are 28 T cell receptor beta chains from one sample sequenced in a study of blood T cell repertoires in COVID-19. Assay used: immunoSEQ multiplex PCR; TCRdb lists only in-frame clones, some missing. The data contain about 440,000 clones, around 90% of them seen just once; the ten biggest clones take up about 0.6%. Sequenced sample: PBMCs or T cells enriched from blood (not recorded which). The receptors come from a young man who had recovered from COVID-19.

The genes are TRBV6-1 and TRBJ1-5; unclear D gene. V lost 0 bases, J lost 4 bases, and 10 bases lay in between. Germline CDR1 and CDR2: MNHNS and SASEGT. This CDR3 spans 15 amino acids. CDR3 sequence: CASSEAGQANQPQHF. DNA of the CDR3: TGTGCCAGCAGTGAAGCGGGTCAGGCGAATCAGCCCCAGCATTTT.

The CDR3 is CASSSSRGSYEQYF. The CDR3 DNA reads as TGCGCCAGCAGTAGTTCCAGGGGATCCTACGAGCAGTACTTC. This rearrangement joins TRBV10-1 to TRBJ2-7; D is perhaps TRBD1 (6 bases). Germline values: CDR1 WNHNN, CDR2 SYGVQD (reference sequence). V was shortened by 5 bases and J by 1 base, with 12 bases between the two germline ends. CDR3 length: 14 amino acids.

The chain joins TRBV5-6 to TRBJ1-2, with TRBD1 matching over 9 bases. CDR1 is SGHDT, CDR2 YYEEEE, per germline. V was clipped by 5 bases and J by 2 bases; unmatched bases: 16. This CDR3 contains 18 residues. The CDR3 coding sequence is TGTGCCAGCAGTTCCCCCGGGGGACAGGGCCTTTCAAACTATGGCTACACCTTC. It specifies CASSSPGGQGLSNYGYTF.

V and J are TRBV2 and TRBJ1-6; D perhaps matches TRBD1 (6 bases). Germline-derived CDR1 and CDR2 are SNHLY and FYNNEI. V lost 4 bases to trimming and J lost 5 bases, with 15 bases between them. The CDR3 runs 16 residues. The CDR3 reads CASSAAGQQNNSPLHF. The CDR3 nucleotides read TGTGCCAGCAGTGCGGCCGGACAGCAGAATAATTCACCCCTCCACTTT.

V is TRBV9 and J is TRBJ2-1; TRBD2 agrees at 13 bases. Trimming cost V 1 base and J 4 bases; bases outside gene matches: 11. The CDR3 sequence is 19 residues long. Germline CDR1 reads SGDLS; CDR2 reads YYNGEE. CDR3 nucleotides: TGTGCCAGCAGCGTATTCGGGCAGACTAGCGGGAGGCGTTACAATGAGCAGTTCTTC. It encodes CASSVFGQTSGRRYNEQFF.

The chain employs TRBV5-1 and TRBJ2-2; a possible D gene is TRBD2 (5 bases). Germline CDR1 is SGHRS and CDR2 is YFSETQ. Trimming left V 4 bases short and J 4 bases short, with 14 bases between. The CDR3 spans 15 residues. CDR3 DNA: TGCGCCAGCAGCCGCGGGTCCGGGTTCACCGGGGAGCTGTTTTTT. It specifies CASSRGSGFTGELFF.

V gene TRBV4-1 combines with J gene TRBJ1-4; D might be TRBD1 (5 bases). The CDR3 length is 14 residues. The germline V gene has CDR1 MGHRA and CDR2 YSYEKL. Trimming took 2 bases from V and 8 from J, leaving 12 bases between them. The CDR3 here is CASSQLGVREKLFF. DNA for the CDR3: TGCGCCAGCAGCCAATTAGGGGTTAGAGAAAAACTGTTTTTT.

This clone showed up just a few times. This chain uses TRBV5-4 with TRBJ1-2; 7 positions agree with TRBD1. Per germline, CDR1 SGHNT and CDR2 YYREEE (reference sequence). This CDR3 comprises 13 residues. The V gene end was trimmed by 4 bases and the J gene end by 7 bases; junction bases not matched to a gene: 7. CDR3 in DNA: TGTGCCAGCAGCCAAGGACAGGAGACTGGCTACACCTTC. It translates to CASSQGQETGYTF.

The chain uses TRBV5-1 and TRBJ1-1; maybe TRBD1 (5 bases). Germline V gene lookup returns CDR1 SGHRS and CDR2 YFSETQ. CDR3 length: 14 residues. Deletions cut 0 bases from V and 3 bases from J, with 9 bases between. The CDR3 nucleotides are TGCGCCAGCAGCTTGGTTTCCAGGGACACTGAAGCTTTCTTT. It specifies CASSLVSRDTEAFF.

The chain has TRBV7-2 and TRBJ2-1, with D maybe TRBD2 (6 bases). CDR1 is SGHTA, CDR2 FQGNSA, per germline. The CDR3 sequence is 14 residues long. Trimming removed 4 bases from V and 10 bases from J, with 17 bases in between. CDR3 residues: CASSSTASDREQFF. CDR3 coding DNA: TGTGCCAGCAGCTCTACTGCTAGCGATAGGGAGCAGTTCTTC.

The CDR3 coding sequence is TGTGCCAGCAGTCTCCTCCAGGGGGCGGCCGAGCAGTACTTC. Protein product: CASSLLQGAAEQYF. The chain is built from TRBV28 and TRBJ2-7; 8 bases agree with TRBD1. Germline V CDR1 and CDR2: MDHEN, SYDVKM. This CDR3 contains 14 residues. The ends lost 5 bases at V and 6 bases at J; junction bases unmatched: 9. Combining the CDR3 with reference TRBV28 and TRBJ2-7 gives the whole variable domain DVKVTQSSRYLVKRTGEKVFLECVQDMDHENMFWYRQDPGLGLRLIYFSYDVKMKEKGDIPEGYSVSREKKERFSLILESASTNQTSMYLCASSLLQGAAEQYFGPGTRLTVT.

This clone was recorded only once. The chain couples TRBV15 to TRBJ1-3; perhaps TRBD1 as D (5 bases). The V end lost 6 bases, the J end lost 2 bases, and 14 bases lay between the germline ends. Germline CDR1 reads LNHNV; CDR2 reads YYDKDF (reference sequence). This CDR3 has 15 amino acids. CDR3: CATSPDRGAGNTIYF. CDR3 sequence (DNA): TGTGCCACCAGTCCAGATCGGGGGGCTGGAAACACCATATATTTT.

This clone was seen a few times. The genes are TRBV5-6 and TRBJ2-7; D is possibly TRBD1 (5 bases). Germline V gives CDR1 SGHDT, CDR2 YYEEEE. The CDR3 covers 15 residues. Trimming pared 1 base from V and 0 bases from J, leaving 11 bases between. The CDR3 protein is CASSLWHRSSYEQYF. The CDR3, as DNA: TGTGCCAGCAGCTTGTGGCACAGGAGCTCCTACGAGCAGTACTTC.

The CDR3 DNA reads TGCAGTGCTAGTAGCGGGGCAGACCCGTACAATGAGCAGTTCTTC. It encodes CSASSGADPYNEQFF. The chain carries TRBV20-1 and TRBJ2-1; 8 bases line up with TRBD2. This CDR3 contains 15 residues. Germline-derived CDR1 and CDR2 are DFQATT and SNEGSKA (reference sequence). Trimming took 3 bases from V and 4 from J; bases not matched to a gene: 8.

V usage is TRBV7-9 and J usage is TRBJ1-5; TRBD1 aligns across 9 bases. J lost 3 bases, V lost 6 bases, and 9 bases had no gene match. The CDR3 runs to 16 residues. Germline values: CDR1 SEHNR, CDR2 FQNEAQ (reference sequence). CDR3 in DNA: TGTGCCAGCAGTCCGGGCGGGACAGGGAACAATCAGCCCCAGCATTTT. Residues: CASSPGGTGNNQPQHF.

This rearrangement joins TRBV11-2 to TRBJ2-7; the match to TRBD1 covers 9 bases. The junction had 5 bases not matched to a gene; V was cut back by 1 base and J by 4 bases. Germline V gene data show CDR1 as SGHAT and CDR2 as FQNNGV. The CDR3 has 15 amino acids. CDR3 region: CASSLVPDRGYEQYF. The CDR3 coding sequence is TGTGCCAGCAGCTTAGTACCGGACAGGGGATACGAGCAGTACTTC.

The chain couples TRBV7-9 to TRBJ2-1; D ambiguous. Trimming left V 2 bases short and J 6 bases short, with 11 bases between. CDR3 length: 14 amino acids. The germline gives CDR1 SEHNR, CDR2 FQNEAQ (reference sequence). CDR3 residues: CASSLTSPGNEQFF. CDR3 coding DNA: TGTGCCAGCAGCTTAACGAGTCCGGGCAATGAGCAGTTCTTC.

This chain connects TRBV29-1 to TRBJ2-7; 10 bases agree with TRBD2. The CDR3 contains 13 residues. Germline values: CDR1 SQVTM, CDR2 ANQGSEA. The trim removed 7 bases at V and 4 bases at J, leaving 7 bases unmatched. Here the CDR3 reads CSAQTSGSYEQYF. The CDR3 DNA reads as TGCAGCGCCCAGACTAGCGGGTCTTACGAGCAGTACTTC.

The DNA for the CDR3 is TGTGCCAGCAGTTTATGGGGGGGCGGGAGTGAATACCACGAGCAGTACTTC. Translated, it gives CASSLWGGGSEYHEQYF. The chain employs TRBV27 and TRBJ2-7, with D tentatively TRBD2 (7 bases). The CDR3 is 17 amino acids. V was trimmed by 1 base and J by 5 bases, leaving 21 bases between them. Looked up from germline, CDR1 is MNHEY and CDR2 is SMNVEV (reference sequence).

V is TRBV5-5 and J is TRBJ2-2, with D possibly TRBD1 on 6 matching bases. The germline CDR1 and CDR2 sequences are SGHKS and YYEKEE (reference sequence). This CDR3 is 16 amino acids long. Trimming removed 4 bases at V and 1 base at J, with 14 bases between. The chain's CDR3 is CASSPRTDLNTGELFF. Written as DNA, the CDR3 is TGTGCCAGCAGCCCTCGGACAGATCTGAACACCGGGGAGCTGTTTTTT.

This sequence joins TRBV10-3 and TRBJ2-1; TRBD2 agrees at 9 bases. This CDR3 is built from 16 residues. From germline, CDR1 is ENHRY and CDR2 SYGVKD. With V trimmed by 0 bases and J by 6 bases, 6 bases remained unmatched. The CDR3 is CAISESSTSGRNEQFF. DNA of the CDR3: TGTGCCATCAGTGAGTCGTCGACTAGCGGTCGCAATGAGCAGTTCTTC.

The chain joins TRBV9 to TRBJ2-1; TRBD2 aligns across 9 bases. Germline V gene lookup returns CDR1 SGDLS and CDR2 YYNGEE. Unmatched junction bases numbered 11, after V lost 0 bases and J lost 4 bases. The CDR3 has 18 residues. This chain's CDR3 is CASSVEGGRALPYNEQFF. The CDR3 nucleotides are TGTGCCAGCAGCGTAGAGGGCGGGAGGGCTCTTCCATACAATGAGCAGTTCTTC.

A word on this clone: Distinct nucleotide sequences in the sample also encode this CDR3. The chain joins TRBV7-9 to TRBJ1-4, with D possibly TRBD1 on 5 matching bases. Germline V gene lookup returns CDR1 SEHNR and CDR2 FQNEAQ (reference sequence). V was clipped by 5 bases and J by 0 bases, with 10 bases between them. The CDR3 runs to 15 residues. The CDR3 DNA sequence: TGTGCCAGCAGCCCCGGGGGTACAACTAATGAAAAACTGTTTTTT. This codes for CASSPGGTTNEKLFF.

The chain is built from TRBV30 and TRBJ1-1, with unresolved D. Germline lookup yields CDR1 GTSNPN and CDR2 SVGIG (reference sequence). This CDR3 is 12 amino acids long. V lost 1 base, J lost 3 bases, and 6 bases lay in between. The CDR3 DNA reads as TGTGCCTGGAGTGGAGGCTACACTGAAGCTTTCTTT. Its protein is CAWSGGYTEAFF.

The chain recombines TRBV2 with TRBJ2-2, with a weak D call TRBD2 (6 bases). Germline-derived CDR1 and CDR2 are SNHLY and FYNNEI. CDR3 size: 15 residues. V gave up 3 bases and J gave up 3 bases, with 11 bases separating them. The CDR3 DNA reads as TGTGCCAGCAGTGATAGGAGGGTACACACCGGGGAGCTGTTTTTT. Amino acids: CASSDRRVHTGELFF.

The chain carries TRBV7-9 and TRBJ2-2, with 10 positions matching TRBD2. The CDR3 spans 15 residues. The germline gives CDR1 SEHNR, CDR2 FQNEAQ (reference sequence). V shed 5 bases and J 5 bases; nucleotides not matched to a gene: 5. The CDR3 DNA sequence: TGTGCCAGCAGCCCTAGCGGGAGCGGTACCGGGGAGCTGTTTTTT. Translation: CASSPSGSGTGELFF.

The V call is TRBV9, the J call TRBJ1-1; D not certain. CDR3 size: 17 residues. The V end was cut by 0 bases, the J end by 4 bases, with 19 bases between. Germline values: CDR1 SGDLS, CDR2 YYNGEE. The CDR3 sequence is CASSVDAARSPTTEAFF. CDR3 nucleotide sequence: TGTGCCAGCAGCGTAGATGCGGCGAGGAGCCCAACCACTGAAGCTTTCTTT.

The rearrangement uses TRBV18 and TRBJ2-3; 9 bases match TRBD2. Germline CDR1 KGHSH, CDR2 LQKENI. The CDR3 sequence is 19 residues long. Trimming cost V 5 bases and J 0 bases; bases outside gene matches: 15. Here the CDR3 reads CASSNARVSLAGSTDTQYF. The DNA of the CDR3 is TGTGCCAGCTCAAATGCAAGGGTTTCGCTAGCGGGAAGCACAGATACGCAGTATTTT.